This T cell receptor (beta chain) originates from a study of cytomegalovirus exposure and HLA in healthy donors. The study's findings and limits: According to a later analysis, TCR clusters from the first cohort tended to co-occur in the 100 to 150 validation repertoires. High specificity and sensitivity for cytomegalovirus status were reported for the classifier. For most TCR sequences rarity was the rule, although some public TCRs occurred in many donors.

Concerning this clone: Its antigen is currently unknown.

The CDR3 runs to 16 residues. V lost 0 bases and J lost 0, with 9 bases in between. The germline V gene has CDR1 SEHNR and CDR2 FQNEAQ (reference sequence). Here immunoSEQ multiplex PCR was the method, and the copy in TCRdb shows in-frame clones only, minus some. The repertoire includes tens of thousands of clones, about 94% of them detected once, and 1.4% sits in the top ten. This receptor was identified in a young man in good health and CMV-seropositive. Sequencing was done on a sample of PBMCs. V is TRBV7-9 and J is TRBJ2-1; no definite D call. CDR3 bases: TGTGCCAGCAGCTTAGCAGCCGCGTACTCCTACAATGAGCAGTTCTTC. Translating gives CASSLAAAYSYNEQFF.